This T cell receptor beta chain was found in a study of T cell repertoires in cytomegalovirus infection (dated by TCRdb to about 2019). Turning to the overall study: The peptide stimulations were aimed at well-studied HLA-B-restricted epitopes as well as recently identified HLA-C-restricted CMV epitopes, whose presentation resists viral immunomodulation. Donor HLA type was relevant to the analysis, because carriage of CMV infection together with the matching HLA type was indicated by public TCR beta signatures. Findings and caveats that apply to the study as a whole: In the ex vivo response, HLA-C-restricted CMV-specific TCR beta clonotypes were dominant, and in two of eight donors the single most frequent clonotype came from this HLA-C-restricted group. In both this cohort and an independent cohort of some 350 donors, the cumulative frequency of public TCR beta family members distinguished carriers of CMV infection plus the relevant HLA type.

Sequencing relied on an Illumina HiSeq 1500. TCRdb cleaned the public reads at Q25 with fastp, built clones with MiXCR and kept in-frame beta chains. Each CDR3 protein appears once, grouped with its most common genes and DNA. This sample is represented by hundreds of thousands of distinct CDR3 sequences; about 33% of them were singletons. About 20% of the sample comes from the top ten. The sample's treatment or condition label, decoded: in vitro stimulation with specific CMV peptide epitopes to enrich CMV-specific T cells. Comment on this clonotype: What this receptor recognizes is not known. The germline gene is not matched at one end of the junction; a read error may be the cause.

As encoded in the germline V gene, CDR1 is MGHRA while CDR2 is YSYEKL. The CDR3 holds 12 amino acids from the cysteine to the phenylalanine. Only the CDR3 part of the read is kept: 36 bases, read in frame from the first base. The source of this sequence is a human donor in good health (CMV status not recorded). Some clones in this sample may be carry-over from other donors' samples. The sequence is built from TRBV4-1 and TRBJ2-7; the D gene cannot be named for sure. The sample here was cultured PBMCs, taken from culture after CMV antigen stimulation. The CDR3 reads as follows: CASSQGFREQYF. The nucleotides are TGTGCCAGCAGCCAAGGCTTTAGGGAGCAGTACTTC.